This entry is about one T cell receptor (beta chain). As yet, its antigen is unknown. From germline, CDR1 is MNHEY and CDR2 SVGAGI. Trimming cost V 0 bases and J 0 bases, with 8 bases left between them. The CDR3 has 16 amino acids. TCRdb independently ran MiXCR on the multiplex PCR reads; one entry per CDR3 protein. The top ten hold over 2% of the sample, which has under 85,000 distinct CDR3 sequences, roughly 20% seen once. The data originate from a study of breast tumors, draining lymph nodes, adjacent tissues. Samples came from axillary lymph nodes draining the breast cancer. Overall study findings and caveats: Tumor repertoires ranked between lymph nodes and nontumor tissue in diversity, with V and J gene preferences. The data were judged consistent with most tumor T cells coming from lymph node and expanding in tumor.

The receptor was derived from a female donor with breast cancer. Some clones in this sample may be carry-over from other donors' samples. Source material: axillary lymph node tissue. The rearrangement uses TRBV6-5 and TRBJ2-2; D is ambiguous. CDR3 DNA: TGTGCCAGCAGTTACTCTTGGCGGCCGAACACCGGGGAGCTGTTTTTT. Its translation: CASSYSWRPNTGELFF.